In this sample, the clone carrying this T cell receptor (beta chain) turned up once. Its specificity is not known. This specimen comes from a study of cytomegalovirus exposure and HLA in healthy donors. At the level of the study: Out of fewer than 400 genotyped donors, 81% belonged to the Caucasian-associated ancestry cluster.

The PCR ran on 60 Vbeta and 13 Jbeta primers. Method: immunoSEQ multiplex PCR; TCRdb's copy keeps in-frame clones and lacks some. The sample consists of some 90,000 clones, over 65% of them appearing once. The CDR3 sequence is 15 residues long. The germline V gene encodes CDR1 PRHDT and CDR2 FYEKMQ (reference sequence). Trimming cost V 5 bases and J 0 bases, with 11 bases left between them. Overall study findings and caveats: Most subjects had HLA-A and HLA-B alleles reportedly predicted accurately by TCR beta sequences.

Sequencing input: PBMCs. This sequence joins TRBV13 and TRBJ2-1; D possibly corresponds to TRBD1 (7 bases). The TCR sequence derives from a man in his fifties in good health and CMV-seronegative. CDR3 DNA: TGTGCCAGCAGCCCGCAGGGGGGCTCCTACAATGAGCAGTTCTTC. Translation gives CASSPQGGSYNEQFF.